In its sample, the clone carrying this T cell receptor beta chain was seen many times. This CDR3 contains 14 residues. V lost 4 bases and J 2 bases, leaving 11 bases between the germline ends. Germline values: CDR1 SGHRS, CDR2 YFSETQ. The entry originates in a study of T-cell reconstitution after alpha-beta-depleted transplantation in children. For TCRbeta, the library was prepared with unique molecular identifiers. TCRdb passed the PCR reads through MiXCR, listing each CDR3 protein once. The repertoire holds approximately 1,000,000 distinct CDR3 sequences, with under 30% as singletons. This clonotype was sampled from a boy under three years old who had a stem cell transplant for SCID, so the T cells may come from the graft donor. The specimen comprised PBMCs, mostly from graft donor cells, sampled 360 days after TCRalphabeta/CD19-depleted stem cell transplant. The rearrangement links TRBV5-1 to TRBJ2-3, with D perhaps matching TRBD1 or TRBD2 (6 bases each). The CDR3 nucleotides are TGCGCCAGCAGCCCACGGGGGCCCACAGATACGCAGTATTTT. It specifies CASSPRGPTDTQYF.